These T cell receptor beta chains were read from a single sample in a study of identical twins. MiXCR, applied by TCRdb to the 5' RACE reads, yields one record per CDR3 protein. Of 1.5 million or so distinct CDR3 sequences in the sample, about 31% were seen once. The sample consisted of cord blood. The source is a newborn girl in good health. Both conserved end residues are trimmed from each CDR3. Fields, in order: J gene, V gene, CDR3 protein.

>TRBJ2-1|TRBV12-3/TRBV12-4
ASSFYGANEQF
>TRBJ2-5|TRBV20-1
SVAAAQY
>TRBJ2-1|TRBV7-2
ASSPDGRGPLNEQF
>TRBJ2-4|TRBV20-1
SARPGLANIQY
>NA|TRBV27
ASSLSSAYQETQF
>TRBJ1-2|TRBV5-5
ASSLRVQGSGYGYT
>TRBJ2-7|TRBV10-3
AISEGQIYEQY
>TRBJ2-1|TRBV20-1
SAEPLAGGYNEQF
>TRBJ2-2|TRBV12-3/TRBV12-4
ASTRAGSYTGELF
>TRBJ2-1|TRBV20-1
SAKLAQVSYNEQF
>TRBJ2-5|TRBV18
ASSRGDGIQGTQY
>TRBJ2-1|TRBV4-1
ASSQGLYSLSSYNEQF
>TRBJ1-4|TRBV28
ASSLWGGLNEKLF
>TRBJ2-5|TRBV29-1
SVQSRRVGETQY
>TRBJ2-5|TRBV24-1
ATTDRGETQY
>TRBJ1-1|TRBV6-6
ASSYPRVSRGPMNTEAF
>TRBJ2-1|TRBV20-1
SANLREWSYNEQF
>TRBJ1-5|TRBV6-1
ASSERQTNQPQH
>TRBJ2-1|TRBV11-2
VSGFLPGLAGENEQF
>TRBJ2-5|TRBV4-2
ASSQVSPSGETQY
>TRBJ1-2|TRBV6-1
ASSEALGVYRGYT
>TRBJ1-1|TRBV29-1
SVQVLGNTEAF
>TRBJ1-1|TRBV20-1
SAFSGQGISEAF
>TRBJ1-1|TRBV29-1
SVGGQEIAEAF
>TRBJ1-5|TRBV25-1
ASSDPGQPQH
>TRBJ2-7|TRBV5-6
ASSPRPGQVAYEQY
>TRBJ2-3|TRBV7-2
ASSLRTSVTDTQY
>TRBJ2-7|TRBV20-1
SARDWLALSEQY
>TRBJ2-3|TRBV7-2
ASSLGSGTCADTQY
>TRBJ2-1|TRBV7-2
ASSLGLGNYNEQF
>TRBJ2-7|TRBV28
ASRIQTYEQY
>TRBJ2-3|TRBV24-1
ATSDPQSADTQY
>TRBJ2-1|TRBV4-2
ASSPSGGSSYNEQF
>TRBJ2-1|TRBV29-1
SVEDHGGEQF
>TRBJ1-1|TRBV4-2
ASRHRDRAEAF
>TRBJ2-1|TRBV5-1
ASSRDRVDNEQF
>TRBJ2-4|TRBV5-6
ASSYGAGPVAKNIQY
>TRBJ1-5|TRBV14
ASSQGAGRPQH
>TRBJ1-1|TRBV10-3
ATLPGQGNLNTEAF
>TRBJ2-1|TRBV27
ASSLLAQLAGFNERF
>TRBJ2-1|TRBV25-1
ASSEVLWGNEQF
>TRBJ2-3|TRBV5-1
ASSLGAPRTDTQY
>TRBJ1-4|TRBV6-1
ASRLRTDMNEKLF
>TRBJ2-3|TRBV11-2
ASSLDRTSVEGTDTQY
>TRBJ1-5|TRBV12-3/TRBV12-4
ASSSGTVDNQPQH
>TRBJ2-1|TRBV12-3/TRBV12-4
ASSRRSGGASYNEQF
>TRBJ1-1|TRBV5-1
ASSSNTQGGTEAF
>TRBJ2-7|TRBV14
ASSQDRVGLAGGPMYEQY
>TRBJ2-3|TRBV7-9
ASSFIGAGGTDTQY
>TRBJ1-4|TRBV20-1
SVPTANEKLF